This T cell receptor (beta chain) was sequenced during a study of blood T cell repertoires in COVID-19. Study in general: The samples span acute and convalescent COVID-19 from the United States, Italy and Spain. From T cells, B-cell-depleted T cells, or PBMCs came the material, which was cDNA or gDNA.

CDR3 length: 15 amino acids. Germline CDR1 is LGHDT and CDR2 is YNNKEL (reference sequence). V gave up 4 bases and J gave up 6 bases, with 19 bases separating them. Per the authors' pipeline: From reference gene primer amplification, estimates of nucleated cell counts were derived. The data were produced by immunoSEQ multiplex PCR, yet TCRdb's version contains in-frame clones alone and is incomplete. That table furnishes V, J and clone size, whereas the DNA furnished D and trimming. The data contain 90,000 to 100,000 clones, about 84% of them singletons. The receptor comes from an elderly woman with acute or convalescent COVID-19. Material: peripheral blood. The chain combines TRBV3-1 (or the pseudogene TRBV3-2) with TRBJ2-7; a possible D gene is TRBD2 (5 bases). The DNA for the CDR3 is TGTGCCAGCAGCCTCACCCGCAGAGGGTATCGCGAGCAGTACGTC. Translating it yields CASSLTRRGYREQYV.